This T cell receptor (beta chain) was sequenced in a study of blood T cell repertoires in COVID-19. The table came from immunoSEQ multiplex PCR; TCRdb's copy has only in-frame clones and leaves some out. The sample lists around 220,000 clones, around 84% seen once, with 5.5% to 7.5% in the top ten. The CDR3 is 15 residues long. With V trimmed by 3 bases and J by 8 bases, 3 bases remained unmatched. From germline, CDR1 is KGHSH and CDR2 LQKENI. The TCR originated in a woman aged 40 to 50 who had recovered from COVID-19. The rearrangement links TRBV18 to TRBJ1-6, with 11 bases identical to TRBD1. The sample taken for sequencing was PBMCs or T cells enriched from blood (not recorded which). This CDR3 reads CASSPGQGGDSPLHF. As DNA, the CDR3 is TGTGCCAGCTCACCGGGACAGGGGGGAGATTCACCCCTCCACTTT.